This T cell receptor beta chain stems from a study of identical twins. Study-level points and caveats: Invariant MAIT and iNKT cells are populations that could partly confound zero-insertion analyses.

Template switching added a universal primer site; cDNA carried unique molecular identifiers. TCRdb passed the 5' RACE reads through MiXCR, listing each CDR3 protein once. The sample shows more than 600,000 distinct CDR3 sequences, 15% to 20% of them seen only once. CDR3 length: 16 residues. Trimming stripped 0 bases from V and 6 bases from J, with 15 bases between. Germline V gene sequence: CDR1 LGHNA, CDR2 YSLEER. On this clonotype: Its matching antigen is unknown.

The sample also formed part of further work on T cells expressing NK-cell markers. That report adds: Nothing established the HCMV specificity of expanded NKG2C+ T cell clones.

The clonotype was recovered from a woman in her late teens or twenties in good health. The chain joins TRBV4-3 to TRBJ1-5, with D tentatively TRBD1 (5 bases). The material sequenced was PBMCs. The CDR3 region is CASSQELTRVGQPQHF. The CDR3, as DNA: TGCGCCAGCAGCCAAGAATTGACCAGGGTGGGTCAGCCCCAGCATTTT.